These 19 T cell receptor beta chains originate from one sample sequenced in a study of blood T cell repertoires in COVID-19. TCRdb keeps only in-frame clones here, not all; method: immunoSEQ multiplex PCR. Here the sample spans around 69,000 clones, 89% being singletons. Sample: peripheral blood. The receptors stem from a woman aged 50 to 60 with active COVID-19.

This sequence joins TRBV7-9 and TRBJ2-3; 7 bases fit TRBD2. Trimming removed 3 bases from V and 0 bases from J; junction bases left unmatched: 12. The CDR3 is 18 residues long. The V gene's germline CDR1 is SEHNR and CDR2 FQNEAQ (reference sequence). The CDR3 loop is CASSFPGRLAVSTDTQYF. Here the CDR3 DNA reads TGTGCCAGCAGCTTTCCGGGCCGGCTAGCGGTTAGCACAGATACGCAGTATTTT.

This clone was detected only once. The V and J genes are TRBV3-1 (or the pseudogene TRBV3-2) and TRBJ2-1, with 8 bases fitting TRBD2. V was pared by 4 bases and J by 4 bases, with 9 bases of the junction left unmatched. Per the germline V gene, CDR1 is LGHDT and CDR2 is YNNKEL (reference sequence). CDR3 size: 16 residues. The CDR3 DNA is TGTGCCAGCAGCCGCACCGGGACTAGTGATTACAATGAGCAGTTCTTC. Its protein is CASSRTGTSDYNEQFF.

The chain carries TRBV14 and TRBJ2-1; 8 bases map to TRBD1. This CDR3 is built from 20 residues. Germline trimming cut 4 bases from V and 0 bases from J; bases unmatched to any gene: 17. Germline CDR1 reads SGHDN; CDR2 reads FVKESK. The CDR3 is CASSPGAGGWWRASYNEQFF. As DNA, the CDR3 is TGTGCCAGCAGCCCAGGGGCAGGGGGCTGGTGGCGGGCCTCCTACAATGAGCAGTTCTTC.

The chain uses TRBV28 and TRBJ1-2, with a tentative D call TRBD1 (5 bases). The V gene's germline CDR1 is MDHEN and CDR2 SYDVKM. With 2 bases removed from V and 6 bases from J, the gap between germline ends came to 22 bases. The CDR3 totals 17 residues. This CDR3 reads CASSLGEGPRGGDGYTF. CDR3 nucleotide sequence: TGTGCCAGCAGTTTAGGGGAGGGACCGAGGGGAGGGGATGGCTACACCTTC.

CDR3 sequence reads: CASSLVWGGVRNEQFF. The CDR3 DNA follows: TGCGCCAGCAGCTTGGTCTGGGGCGGGGTACGCAATGAGCAGTTCTTC. The rearrangement uses TRBV5-1 and TRBJ2-1, with a weak D call TRBD2 (6 bases). The germline CDR1 and CDR2 sequences are SGHRS and YFSETQ. The CDR3 sequence is 16 residues long. Trimming cost V 0 bases and J 6 bases, with 16 bases left between them.

This chain joins TRBV5-1 and TRBJ2-2; 8 bases are a match to TRBD2. Trimming at V came to 3 bases and at J to 5 bases, leaving 6 bases not matched to a gene. The CDR3 loop spans 15 amino acids. Germline CDR1 reads SGHRS; CDR2 reads YFSETQ. The CDR3 nucleotides read TGCGCCAGCAGCTACGCGGGAGGAATTACCGGGGAGCTGTTTTTT. Residues: CASSYAGGITGELFF.

This rearrangement joins TRBV11-2 to TRBJ2-7, with 8 bases identical to TRBD2. This CDR3 contains 15 residues. The V gene's germline CDR1 is SGHAT and CDR2 FQNNGV. J was trimmed by 7 bases and V by 4 bases; bases with no gene match: 12. The CDR3 protein is CASSSLQGLVWEQYF. CDR3 DNA: TGTGCCAGCAGCTCACTACAGGGACTAGTATGGGAGCAGTACTTC.

The chain links TRBV27 to TRBJ2-5, with 7 nucleotides matching TRBD2. Germline V gives CDR1 MNHEY, CDR2 SMNVEV (reference sequence). The CDR3 is made up of 13 amino acids. After removal of 4 bases from V and 5 bases from J, the junction contained 4 bases not matched to a gene. The CDR3 is CASSSSGRETQYF. The CDR3 DNA reads as TGTGCCAGCAGTTCTAGCGGAAGGGAGACCCAGTACTTC.

The V gene is TRBV6-5, the J gene TRBJ2-2, with D perhaps matching TRBD1 (6 bases). This CDR3 region has 15 residues. Between the trimmed V and J ends, which lost 6 bases and 2 bases, there was a span of 13 bases. The V gene's germline CDR1 is MNHEY and CDR2 SVGAGI. The CDR3 sequence: CASSLRTANTGELFF. The CDR3 DNA reads TGTGCCAGCAGCCTAAGGACAGCCAACACCGGGGAGCTGTTTTTT.

The V and J genes are TRBV20-1 and TRBJ2-5; D not certain. The V gene lost 5 bases and the J gene lost 1 base, with 2 bases spanning the gap. Germline V gives CDR1 DFQATT, CDR2 SNEGSKA (reference sequence). This CDR3 region has 10 residues. DNA of the CDR3: TGCAGTGCTCTCCAAGAGACCCAGTACTTC. Protein sequence: CSALQETQYF.

V and J are TRBV12-5 and TRBJ2-1; D possibly corresponds to TRBD1 (6 bases). The V end lost 2 bases, the J end lost 8 bases, and 10 bases lay between the germline ends. This CDR3 is 13 amino acids long. Germline V lookup: CDR1 LGHNT, CDR2 FRNRAP. The CDR3 loop reads CASGLIAGDEQFF. The CDR3 DNA reads as TGTGCTAGTGGTTTGATCGCAGGGGATGAGCAGTTCTTC.

This chain connects TRBV19 to TRBJ2-5; 8 positions agree with TRBD2. Trimming took 9 bases from V and 5 from J; bases not matched to a gene: 17. This CDR3 has 16 amino acids. The V gene's germline CDR1 is LNHDA and CDR2 SQIVND (reference sequence). CDR3 bases: TGTGCCAGCACCCTTTCGAGCGGGAGCAATTGGGAGACCCAGTACTTC. It specifies CASTLSSGSNWETQYF.

This chain uses TRBV30 with TRBJ2-2; D uncertain. This CDR3 is 13 amino acids long. Trimming took 8 bases from V and 1 from J, leaving 11 bases between them. CDR1 is GTSNPN, CDR2 SVGIG, per germline (reference sequence). CDR3 DNA sequence: TGTGCCCTACTCGAAATGAACACCGGGGAGCTGTTTTTT. It translates to CALLEMNTGELFF.

This clone is a singleton in its sample. The chain employs TRBV5-6 and TRBJ2-7, with TRBD1 matching 9 bases. The CDR3 has 14 residues. Per the germline V gene, CDR1 is SGHDT and CDR2 is YYEEEE. V lost 4 bases, J lost 5 bases, and 7 bases stayed unmatched. For the CDR3, the DNA is TGTGCCAGCAGCGAAACAGGGGGCTTGCACGAGCAGTACTTC. It encodes CASSETGGLHEQYF.

The chain is built from TRBV30 and TRBJ2-1; D is possibly TRBD1 (5 bases). Trimming shortened V by 4 bases and J by 4 bases, and 11 bases separated the two germline ends. Looked up from germline, CDR1 is GTSNPN and CDR2 is SVGIG (reference sequence). The CDR3 loop spans 13 amino acids. The CDR3 is CAWKGPRYNEQFF. The CDR3 DNA sequence: TGTGCCTGGAAGGGGCCGAGGTACAATGAGCAGTTCTTC.

This clone has only one observation. The V gene is TRBV6-4, the J gene TRBJ2-1; possibly TRBD1 for D (6 bases). Germline V lookup: CDR1 MRHNA, CDR2 SNTAGT. V lost 5 bases, J lost 0 bases, and 8 bases lay in between. This CDR3 is 14 amino acids long. CDR3 region: CASSLDSSYNEQFF. The CDR3 DNA reads as TGTGCCAGCAGTCTGGACAGCTCCTACAATGAGCAGTTCTTC.

This clone has just a few counts. The V and J genes are TRBV3-1 (or the pseudogene TRBV3-2) and TRBJ1-6; 12 positions agree with TRBD1. After removal of 3 bases from V and 8 bases from J, the junction contained 8 bases not matched to a gene. The CDR3 has 17 residues. The germline CDR1 and CDR2 sequences are LGHDT and YNNKEL (reference sequence). DNA for the CDR3: TGTGCCAGCAGCCACCACGGGACAGGGGGCGGCTATTCACCCCTCCACTTT. Translation: CASSHHGTGGGYSPLHF.

The genes are TRBV5-8 and TRBJ1-6, with 7 bases matching TRBD1. The CDR3 contains 14 residues. From germline, CDR1 is SGHTS and CDR2 YDEGEE. The trim removed 3 bases at V and 7 bases at J, leaving 4 bases unmatched. The CDR3 DNA is TGTGCCAGCAGCTCCGGGACAGAGAATTCACCCCTCCACTTT. Translation: CASSSGTENSPLHF.

The chain links TRBV4-1 to TRBJ2-1; tentative D call: TRBD2 (6 bases). The CDR3 loop spans 16 amino acids. CDR1 MGHRA and CDR2 YSYEKL come from the germline V gene. With 1 base removed from V and 0 bases from J, the gap between germline ends came to 10 bases. CDR3 coding DNA: TGCGCCAGCAGCCAAGTTATAGCGGTCTCCTACAATGAGCAGTTCTTC. Translation: CASSQVIAVSYNEQFF.